This T cell receptor (beta chain) was captured by sequencing in a study of control samples from healthy donors and cancer patients. Sequencing used immunoSEQ multiplex PCR; TCRdb keeps in-frame clones, though not all of them. The sample includes approximately 150,000 clones, roughly 89% seen only once; the top ten take 5.5% to 9%. Per germline, CDR1 MDHEN and CDR2 SYDVKM. V dropped 3 bases and J dropped 7 bases, with 9 bases sitting between them. This CDR3 has 12 amino acids. The chain joins TRBV28 to TRBJ1-2, with D perhaps TRBD1 (5 bases). The clonotype comes from a young man in good health. Material for sequencing was blood. CDR3 loop: CASSFLGGGYTF. DNA of the CDR3: TGTGCCAGCAGTTTTCTGGGGGGTGGCTACACCTTC.